This T cell receptor beta chain was retrieved from a study of persistence of HIV-infected CD4 T cells. About the research overall: Up to 180 mL blood was drawn at multiple time points; a couple of donors had single-time leukapheresis.

Sequencing used immunoSEQ version 4 in survey mode. Profiling relied on immunoSEQ multiplex PCR, and the TCRdb table lists in-frame clones only, not all of them. Here the sample spans over 10,000 clones, 66% being singletons. Regarding this clone: No antigen is known for it.

The stimulus was an HIV-1 Gag 15-mer peptide pool, approximately 0.93 ug/peptide/mL. CD4+ T cells upregulating both CD40 ligand and CD69 were sorted as responding cells. Donors had CD4+ T cell counts above 400 cells/uL and were CMV-seropositive. CDR1 is KGHDR and CDR2 is SFDVKD in the germline V gene. The CDR3 is 12 amino acids. Trimming took 3 bases from V and 2 from J, leaving 3 bases between them. The clonotype was recovered from an adult man with HIV who was CMV-seropositive. Source: CD4+ T cells sorted from PBMCs after approximately 19-hour stimulation, taken from a patient who received antiretroviral therapy. V is TRBV24-1 and J is TRBJ1-2; D unresolved. Here the CDR3 reads CATSDQNYGYTF. The CDR3 nucleotides read TGTGCCACCAGTGATCAGAACTATGGCTACACCTTC.